Listed below are T cell receptor beta chains from one sample, sequenced in a study of early stage breast cancer tumors. Using immunoSEQ multiplex PCR, the repertoire was profiled, and TCRdb retains in-frame clones only, with some absent. The profile shows about 21,000 clones, around 76% of them singletons. Sequenced material: blood. The receptors were sampled from a person aged 55 to 75 with breast cancer. Both conserved end residues are part of each CDR3. The D gene is left open where the match is weak. Size tells how often a clone was seen (once, few, many) or the class of an expanded clone, and some rows leave it out.

D gene	V gene	clone size	J gene	CDR3 protein	CDR3 DNA
-	TRBV5-1	-	TRBJ2-5	CASSLDKTQYF	TGCGCCAGCAGCCTCGACAAGACCCAGTACTTC
-	TRBV2	few	TRBJ1-1	CASRTRGATEAFF	TGTGCCAGCAGGACTCGCGGGGCCACTGAAGCTTTCTTT
TRBD2	TRBV28	few	TRBJ2-7	CASSFFAGARYEQYF	TGTGCCAGCAGTTTTTTCGCGGGAGCCCGTTACGAGCAGTACTTC
TRBD2	TRBV27	-	TRBJ2-7	CASSLYGGAGDEQYF	TGTGCCAGCAGTTTATACGGGGGGGCCGGGGACGAGCAGTACTTC
TRBD2	TRBV5-1	-	TRBJ2-5	CASSDGLAYEETQYF	TGCGCCAGCAGCGATGGACTAGCGTATGAAGAGACCCAGTACTTC
-	TRBV19	few	TRBJ2-5	CASSITPHQETQYF	TGTGCCAGTAGTATTACACCCCACCAAGAGACCCAGTACTTC
TRBD1	TRBV9	-	TRBJ1-5	CASSPGQGMYSNQPQHF	TGTGCCAGCAGCCCAGGACAGGGGATGTATAGCAATCAGCCCCAGCATTTT
TRBD2	TRBV7-9	once	TRBJ2-5	CASSLGLAAKETQYF	TGTGCCAGCAGCCTAGGACTAGCGGCTAAAGAGACCCAGTACTTC
-	TRBV20-1	once	TRBJ1-4	CSAPLQEKLFF	TGCAGTGCTCCCCTCCAGGAAAAACTGTTTTTT
TRBD2	TRBV5-8	-	TRBJ2-5	CASNPRTSGSGVQETQYF	TGTGCCAGCAACCCACGGACTAGCGGGAGTGGGGTACAAGAGACCCAGTACTTC
TRBD2	TRBV19	-	TRBJ2-1	CATGRARYNEQFF	TGTGCCACCGGGAGGGCGCGGTACAATGAGCAGTTCTTC
-	TRBV5-1	-	TRBJ2-7	CASSLAGNGVYEQYF	TGCGCCAGCAGCTTGGCCGGTAATGGAGTCTACGAGCAGTACTTC
TRBD1	TRBV27	-	TRBJ2-3	CASSLRDRGADTQYF	TGTGCCAGCAGTCTCCGGGACAGGGGAGCAGATACGCAGTATTTT
-	TRBV18	-	TRBJ2-3	CASSPGADSSDTQYF	TGTGCCAGCTCACCGGGGGCGGACAGCTCAGATACGCAGTATTTT
TRBD2	TRBV7-6	-	TRBJ2-6	CASSPRSGGAGANVLTF	TGTGCCAGCAGCCCTAGAAGTGGGGGGGCTGGGGCCAACGTCCTGACTTTC
-	TRBV19	-	TRBJ1-2	CASSIQGLGGYTF	TGTGCCAGTAGTATCCAGGGCCTAGGGGGCTACACCTTC
TRBD1	TRBV11-1	-	TRBJ2-7	CASSFGTGGSEQYF	TGTGCCAGCAGCTTCGGGACAGGGGGCTCCGAGCAGTACTTC
TRBD1	TRBV30	-	TRBJ1-2	CAWSYGQGAGYGYTF	TGTGCCTGGAGTTACGGACAGGGGGCGGGGTATGGCTACACCTTC
-	TRBV30	-	TRBJ1-6	CAWSSVYNSPLHF	TGTGCCTGGAGTAGCGTCTATAATTCACCCCTCCACTTT
TRBD1	TRBV6-1	-	TRBJ1-4	CASSETGGREKLFF	TGTGCCAGCAGTGAAACAGGGGGAAGAGAAAAACTGTTTTTT
-	TRBV7-9	few	TRBJ1-1	CASSLVSPVSTEAFF	TGTGCCAGCAGCTTAGTTTCACCGGTGAGCACTGAAGCTTTCTTT
TRBD1	TRBV27	few	TRBJ2-5	CASSGQGEGETQYF	TGTGCCAGCAGTGGACAGGGGGAAGGAGAGACCCAGTACTTC
TRBD1	TRBV7-6	-	TRBJ2-7	CASSLQGAYEQYF	TGTGCCAGCAGCCTACAGGGGGCTTACGAGCAGTACTTC
-	TRBV9	-	TRBJ2-3	CASSASGGDTQYF	TGTGCCAGCAGCGCGAGCGGAGGAGATACGCAGTATTTT
TRBD1	TRBV29-1	-	TRBJ1-1	CSVEPGQGSEAFF	TGCAGCGTTGAGCCGGGACAGGGGAGTGAAGCTTTCTTT
-	TRBV9	-	TRBJ2-3	CASSGGGGPDTQYF	TGTGCCAGCAGCGGAGGAGGGGGACCGGATACGCAGTATTTT
TRBD1	TRBV9	few	TRBJ2-7	CASSVETGTTYEQYF	TGTGCCAGCAGCGTTGAGACAGGGACAACCTACGAGCAGTACTTC
-	TRBV29-1	-	TRBJ1-2	CSVTLGLGGGYTF	TGCAGCGTTACCCTCGGGCTGGGCGGTGGCTACACCTTC
-	TRBV4-2	-	TRBJ1-6	CASSQGISRNLGNSPLHF	TGTGCCAGCAGCCAAGGGATTTCCAGGAACTTGGGTAATTCACCCCTCCACTTT
-	TRBV9	-	TRBJ2-7	CASSVEAMSPYEQYF	TGTGCCAGCAGCGTAGAGGCTATGTCACCTTACGAGCAGTACTTC
-	TRBV19	-	TRBJ1-4	CASSLLGTRNEKLFF	TGTGCCAGTAGTCTCTTGGGGACAAGGAATGAAAAACTGTTTTTT
TRBD2	TRBV10-3	-	TRBJ2-7	CAISEAREGEQYF	TGTGCCATCAGTGAGGCGCGGGAGGGTGAGCAGTACTTC
TRBD2	TRBV19	-	TRBJ2-2	CASILAGGPIPGELFF	TGTGCCAGTATTCTAGCGGGAGGGCCCATCCCCGGGGAGCTGTTTTTT
-	TRBV5-6	-	TRBJ2-7	CASSVDPYEQYF	TGTGCCAGCAGCGTTGACCCGTACGAGCAGTACTTC